Listed below are T cell receptor beta chains from one sample, sequenced in a study of CD8 T cells in ankylosing spondylitis. MiXCR, applied by TCRdb to the 5' RACE reads, yields one record per CDR3 protein. Of approximately 540,000 distinct CDR3 sequences in the sample, about 13% are singletons; the top ten hold approximately 7%. Material: blood, either unsorted or a sorted T cell fraction (not recorded which). Source of these receptors: a male donor with ankylosing spondylitis. CDR3s include the opening cysteine and the closing phenylalanine or tryptophan. The order of the fields is V gene, J gene, D gene, clone size, CDR3 protein, CDR3 DNA. A D gene is named only where the DNA matches it firmly. Size is stated for part of the rows, as once, few or many counts, or as a class when the clone is expanded.

TRBV12-3/TRBV12-4	TRBJ1-6	NA	many	CASSLGAFNSPLHF	TGTGCCAGCAGTTTAGGTGCCTTTAATTCACCCCTCCACTTT
TRBV21-1	TRBJ2-7	NA	NA	CARLRGSHEQYF	TGTGCCAGACTCCGCGGGAGCCACGAGCAGTACTTC
TRBV20-1	TRBJ2-3	TRBD2	few	CSAPLGLALPTDTQYF	TGCAGTGCTCCCTTGGGACTAGCCTTACCCACAGATACGCAGTATTTT
TRBV11-3	TRBJ2-1	TRBD2	many	CASSLSTSSGEQFF	TGTGCCAGCAGCTTGTCGACTAGCTCCGGTGAGCAGTTCTTC
TRBV30	TRBJ1-6	TRBD1	NA	CAWRGTVYSPLHF	TGTGCCTGGCGCGGGACAGTATATTCACCCCTCCACTTT
TRBV21-1	TRBJ2-7	NA	many	CASSKGPRYSYEQYF	TGTGCCAGCAGCAAAGGACCGCGGTATTCCTACGAGCAGTACTTC
TRBV15	TRBJ1-6	TRBD1	NA	CATRREGTGPTPLHF	TGTGCCACCAGGAGAGAGGGGACAGGGCCGACACCCCTCCACTTT
TRBV24-1	TRBJ2-3	TRBD2	NA	CATSDFLAETDTQYF	TGTGCCACCAGTGATTTTCTAGCGGAGACAGATACGCAGTATTTT
TRBV20-1	TRBJ2-7	TRBD2	many	CSARDSASGRSYEQYF	TGCAGTGCTAGAGATTCGGCTAGCGGGAGGTCCTACGAGCAGTACTTC
TRBV12-5	TRBJ1-3	NA	many	CATRGSGNTIYF	TGTGCTACGAGGGGGTCTGGAAACACCATATATTTT
TRBV24-1	TRBJ2-2	NA	few	CATGGGRTGELFF	TGTGCCACCGGAGGGGGCAGGACCGGGGAGCTGTTTTTT
TRBV3-1	TRBJ2-7	NA	many	CASSQGYRNYEQYF	TGTGCCAGCAGCCAGGGGTACCGGAACTACGAGCAGTACTTC
TRBV24-1	TRBJ2-1	NA	NA	CATSLAAGNEQFF	TGTGCCACCAGCTTAGCGGCGGGTAATGAGCAGTTCTTC
TRBV15	TRBJ1-5	NA	many	CATSRPNQPQHF	TGTGCCACCAGCAGACCTAATCAGCCCCAGCATTTT
TRBV5-1	TRBJ2-3	TRBD2	NA	CASSPTSVPTDTQYF	TGCGCCAGCAGCCCTACTAGCGTCCCAACAGATACGCAGTATTTT
TRBV4-1	TRBJ1-4	TRBD1	NA	CASSQEVQQGASGLFF	TGCGCCAGCAGCCAAGAAGTACAACAGGGGGCCTCGGGACTGTTTTTT
TRBV20-1	TRBJ2-3	TRBD2	NA	CSARGTSGGSTDTQYF	TGCAGTGCTAGGGGGACTAGCGGGGGGAGCACAGATACGCAGTATTTT
TRBV5-1	TRBJ2-1	NA	many	CASINGREQFF	TGCGCCAGCATTAACGGAAGGGAGCAGTTCTTC
TRBV12-3/TRBV12-4	TRBJ2-7	TRBD2	NA	CASSQGLARSYEQYF	TGTGCCAGCAGTCAAGGACTAGCGAGATCCTACGAGCAGTACTTC
TRBV5-1	TRBJ1-1	NA	few	CASSPIGLGTEAFF	TGCGCCAGCAGCCCCATAGGGCTCGGCACTGAAGCTTTCTTT
TRBV5-1	TRBJ1-3	NA	NA	CASSPATGSGNTIYF	TGCGCCAGCAGCCCGGCGACAGGCTCTGGAAACACCATATATTTT
TRBV11-2	TRBJ2-5	NA	NA	CASSDPGGLSETQYF	TGTGCCAGCAGCGACCCAGGGGGGCTGTCTGAGACCCAGTACTTC
TRBV7-8	TRBJ2-1	NA	NA	CASSLATPGVEQFF	TGTGCCAGCAGCTTAGCTACCCCCGGGGTTGAGCAGTTCTTC
TRBV20-1	TRBJ2-3	TRBD2	NA	CRQGSGRTDTQYF	TGCAGGCAGGGGAGCGGGAGGACAGATACGCAGTATTTT
TRBV4-1	TRBJ1-1	NA	many	CASSQEMNTEAFF	TGCGCCAGCAGCCAGGAGATGAACACTGAAGCTTTCTTT
TRBV19	TRBJ1-1	NA	NA	CASAWDRTEAFF	TGTGCCAGTGCCTGGGATCGGACTGAAGCTTTCTTT
TRBV24-1	TRBJ1-4	TRBD1	few	CAPLTGPLEKLFF	TGTGCCCCCCTGACAGGGCCACTGGAAAAACTGTTTTTT
TRBV29-1	TRBJ2-7	NA	NA	CSARLGRSYEQYF	TGCAGCGCCAGACTAGGCAGGTCCTACGAGCAGTACTTC
TRBV20-1	TRBJ1-2	TRBD1	NA	CSARNSQRQGEAGYTF	TGCAGTGCTAGAAACTCACAACGACAGGGAGAGGCTGGCTACACCTTC
TRBV30	TRBJ2-7	NA	NA	CAWSVDRDYEQYF	TGTGCCTGGAGTGTTGACAGAGACTACGAGCAGTACTTC
TRBV5-1	TRBJ1-2	TRBD1	many	CASSPDRGNYGYTF	TGCGCCAGCAGCCCTGACAGGGGAAACTATGGCTACACCTTC
TRBV7-9	TRBJ2-1	NA	NA	CASSYGTNEQFF	TGTGCCAGCAGCTATGGGACTAATGAGCAGTTCTTC
TRBV12-3/TRBV12-4	TRBJ2-7	TRBD2	many	CASSPTSGRGGSYEQYF	TGTGCCAGCAGTCCGACTAGCGGGAGAGGGGGGTCCTACGAGCAGTACTTC
TRBV5-1	TRBJ1-5	TRBD1	NA	CASRRTGGTDQPQHF	TGCGCCAGCAGACGGACAGGGGGAACCGATCAGCCCCAGCATTTT
TRBV20-1	TRBJ2-1	NA	NA	CSAKGGSYNEQFF	TGCAGTGCTAAAGGGGGCTCCTACAATGAGCAGTTCTTC
TRBV24-1	TRBJ1-5	TRBD1	few	CATSARGVLGQPQHF	TGTGCCACCAGTGCCAGGGGGGTATTGGGTCAGCCCCAGCATTTT
TRBV30	TRBJ1-6	TRBD1	NA	CAWTTGDGSPLHF	TGTGCCTGGACGACAGGGGATGGCTCACCCCTCCACTTT
TRBV7-2	TRBJ2-7	NA	few	CASSVTTLYEQYF	TGTGCCAGCAGCGTGACTACCCTCTACGAGCAGTACTTC
TRBV2	TRBJ1-5	TRBD1	few	CASSGTGVQPQHF	TGTGCCAGCAGTGGGACAGGGGTTCAACCCCAGCATTTT
TRBV3-1	TRBJ2-1	TRBD2	few	CASSQALAGPQRNEQFF	TGTGCCAGCAGCCAAGCACTAGCGGGCCCCCAACGGAATGAGCAGTTCTTC
TRBV5-6	TRBJ1-1	NA	NA	CASSRGTPIGTEAFF	TGTGCCAGCAGCCGGGGGACTCCGATTGGGACTGAAGCTTTCTTT
TRBV6-5	TRBJ1-2	TRBD1	NA	CASSYWGRGLDGYTF	TGTGCCAGCAGTTACTGGGGCAGGGGGCTGGATGGCTACACCTTC
TRBV27	TRBJ2-1	TRBD2	NA	CASSRLGEGYEQFF	TGTGCCAGCAGCCGCCTGGGGGAGGGCTATGAGCAGTTCTTC
TRBV20-1	TRBJ2-1	TRBD2	few	CSARGGLRAGGRSYNEQFF	TGCAGTGCTAGAGGAGGTCTTCGTGCGGGAGGGCGCTCCTACAATGAGCAGTTCTTC
TRBV9	TRBJ2-1	NA	NA	CASSPTSGPQREQFF	TGTGCCAGCAGCCCCACCTCGGGCCCTCAGAGGGAGCAGTTCTTC
TRBV7-2	TRBJ2-5	TRBD1	few	CASSFHPGQGSQETQYF	TGTGCCAGCAGCTTCCACCCGGGACAGGGGTCCCAAGAGACCCAGTACTTC
TRBV20-1	TRBJ2-7	TRBD1	few	CSATLARPGQGRYEQYF	TGCAGTGCTACCCTAGCCCGACCGGGACAGGGGCGGTACGAGCAGTACTTC
TRBV20-1	TRBJ2-1	TRBD2	NA	CSAQSGGTNNEQFF	TGCAGTGCCCAAAGCGGTGGGACTAACAATGAGCAGTTCTTC
TRBV5-5	TRBJ2-5	TRBD2	many	CASSPGLTETQYF	TGTGCCAGCAGCCCGGGACTAACGGAGACCCAGTACTTC
TRBV3-1	TRBJ1-6	NA	few	CASSHHGGDSPLHF	TGTGCCAGCAGCCATCATGGTGGGGATTCACCCCTCCACTTT
TRBV6-5	TRBJ2-7	NA	NA	CASSWEGRGRSYSYEQYF	TGTGCCAGCAGTTGGGAGGGCAGGGGCCGCTCCTACTCCTACGAGCAGTACTTC
TRBV12-3/TRBV12-4	TRBJ1-1	NA	many	CASRSPWGSEAFF	TGTGCCAGCAGGTCTCCCTGGGGCAGTGAAGCTTTCTTT
TRBV6-1	TRBJ2-3	NA	few	CASSEEGDTDTQYF	TGTGCCAGCAGTGAAGAGGGGGACACAGATACGCAGTATTTT
TRBV30	TRBJ1-2	NA	NA	CAWSVSYGYTF	TGTGCCTGGAGTGTGAGCTATGGCTACACCTTC
TRBV24-1	TRBJ2-2	NA	many	CATSDSGRDTGELFF	TGTGCCACCAGTGACTCCGGAAGGGACACCGGGGAGCTGTTTTTT
TRBV7-7	TRBJ2-5	NA	NA	CASSKTRQETQYF	TGTGCCAGCAGCAAGACACGTCAAGAGACCCAGTACTTC